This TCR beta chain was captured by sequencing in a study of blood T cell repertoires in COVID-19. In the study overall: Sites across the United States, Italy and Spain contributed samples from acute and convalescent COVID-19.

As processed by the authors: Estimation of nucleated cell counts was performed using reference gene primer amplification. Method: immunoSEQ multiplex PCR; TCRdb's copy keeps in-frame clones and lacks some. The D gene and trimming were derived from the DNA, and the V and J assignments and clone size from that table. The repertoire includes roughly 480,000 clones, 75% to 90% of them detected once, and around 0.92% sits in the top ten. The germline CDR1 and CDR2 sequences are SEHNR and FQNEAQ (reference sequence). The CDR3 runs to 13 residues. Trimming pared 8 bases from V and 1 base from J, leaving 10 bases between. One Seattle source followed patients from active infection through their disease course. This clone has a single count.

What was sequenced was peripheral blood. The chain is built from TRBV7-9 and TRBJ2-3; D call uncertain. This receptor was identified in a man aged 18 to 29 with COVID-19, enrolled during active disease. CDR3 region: CASVPEGTDTQYF. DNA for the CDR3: TGTGCCAGCGTGCCAGAGGGCACAGATACGCAGTATTTT.